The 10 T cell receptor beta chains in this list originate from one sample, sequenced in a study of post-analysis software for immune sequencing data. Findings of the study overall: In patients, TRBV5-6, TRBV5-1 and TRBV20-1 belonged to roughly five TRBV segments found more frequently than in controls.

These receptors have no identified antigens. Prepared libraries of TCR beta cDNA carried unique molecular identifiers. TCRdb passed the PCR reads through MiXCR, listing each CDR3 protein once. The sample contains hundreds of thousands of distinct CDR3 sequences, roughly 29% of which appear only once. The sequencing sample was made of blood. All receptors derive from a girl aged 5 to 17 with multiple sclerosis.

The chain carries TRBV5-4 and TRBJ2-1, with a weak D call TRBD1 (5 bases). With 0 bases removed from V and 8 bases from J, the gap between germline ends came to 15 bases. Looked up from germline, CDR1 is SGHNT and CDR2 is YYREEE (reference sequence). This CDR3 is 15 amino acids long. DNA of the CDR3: TGTGCCAGCAGCTTGGCTGCAAGGGGCCATCATGAGCAGTTCTTC. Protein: CASSLAARGHHEQFF.

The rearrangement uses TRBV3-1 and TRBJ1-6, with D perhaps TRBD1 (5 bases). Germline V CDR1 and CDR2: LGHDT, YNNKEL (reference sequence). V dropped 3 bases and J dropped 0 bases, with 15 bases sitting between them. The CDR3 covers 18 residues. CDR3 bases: TGTGCCAGCAGCCAGTTTGACAGCAGGAGCTCCTATAATTCACCCCTCCACTTT. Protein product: CASSQFDSRSSYNSPLHF.

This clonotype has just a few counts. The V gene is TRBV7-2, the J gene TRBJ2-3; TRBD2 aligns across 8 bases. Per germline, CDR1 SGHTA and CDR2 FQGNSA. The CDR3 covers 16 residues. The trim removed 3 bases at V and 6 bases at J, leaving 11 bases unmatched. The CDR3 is CASSLTSAKGWDTQYF. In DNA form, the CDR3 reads TGTGCCAGCAGCTTGACTAGCGCTAAAGGGTGGGATACGCAGTATTTT.

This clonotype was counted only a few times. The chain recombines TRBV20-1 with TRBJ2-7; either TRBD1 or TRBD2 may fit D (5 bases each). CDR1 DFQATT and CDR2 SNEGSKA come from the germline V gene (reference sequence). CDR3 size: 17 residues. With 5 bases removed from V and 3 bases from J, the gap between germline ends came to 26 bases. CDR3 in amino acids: CSAGGATTALRIYEQYF. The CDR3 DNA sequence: TGCAGTGCTGGGGGAGCGACGACGGCGCTACGGATCTACGAGCAGTACTTC.

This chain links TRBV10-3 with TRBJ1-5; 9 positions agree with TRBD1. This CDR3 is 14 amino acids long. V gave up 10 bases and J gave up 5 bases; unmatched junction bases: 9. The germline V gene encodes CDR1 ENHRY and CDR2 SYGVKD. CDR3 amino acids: CASRGTGRDQPQHF. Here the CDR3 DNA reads TGTGCCAGCCGCGGGACAGGGAGGGATCAGCCCCAGCATTTT.

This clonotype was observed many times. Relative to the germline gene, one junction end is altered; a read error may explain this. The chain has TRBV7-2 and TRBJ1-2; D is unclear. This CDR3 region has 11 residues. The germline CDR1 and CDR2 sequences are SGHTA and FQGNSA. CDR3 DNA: TGCGCCAGCAGCTTGGGCCATGGCTACACCTTC. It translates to CASSLGHGYTF. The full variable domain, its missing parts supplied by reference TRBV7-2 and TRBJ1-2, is GAGVSQSPSNKVTEKGKDVELRCDPISGHTALYWYRQSLGQGLEFLIYFQGNSAPDKSGLPSDRFSAERTGGSVSTLTIQRTQQEDSAVYLCASSLGHGYTFGSGTRLTVV.

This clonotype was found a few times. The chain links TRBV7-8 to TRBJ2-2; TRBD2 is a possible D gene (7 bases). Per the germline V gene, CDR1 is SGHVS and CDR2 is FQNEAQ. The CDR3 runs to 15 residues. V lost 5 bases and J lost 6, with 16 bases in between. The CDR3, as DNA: TGTGCCAGCAGCCCGGCACAGGGAGGGTCCGGGGAGCTGTTTTTT. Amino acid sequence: CASSPAQGGSGELFF.

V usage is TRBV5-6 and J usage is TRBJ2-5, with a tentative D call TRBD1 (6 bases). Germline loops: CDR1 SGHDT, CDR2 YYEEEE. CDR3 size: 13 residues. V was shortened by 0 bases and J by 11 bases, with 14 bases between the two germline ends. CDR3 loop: CASSLANPGEQYF. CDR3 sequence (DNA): TGTGCCAGCAGCTTGGCCAACCCAGGGGAGCAGTACTTC.

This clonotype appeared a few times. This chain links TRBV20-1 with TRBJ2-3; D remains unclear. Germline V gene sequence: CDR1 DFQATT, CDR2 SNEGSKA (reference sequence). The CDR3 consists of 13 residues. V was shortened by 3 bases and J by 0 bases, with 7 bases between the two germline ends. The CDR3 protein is CSASLDSTDTQYF. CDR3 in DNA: TGCAGTGCTAGCTTAGACAGCACAGATACGCAGTATTTT.

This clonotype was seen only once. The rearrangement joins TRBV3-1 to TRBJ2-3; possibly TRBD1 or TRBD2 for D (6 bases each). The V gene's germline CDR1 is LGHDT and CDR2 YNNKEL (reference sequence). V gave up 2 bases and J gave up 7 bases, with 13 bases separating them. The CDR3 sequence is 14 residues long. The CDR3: CASSQWGAENTQYF. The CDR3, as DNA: TGTGCCAGCAGCCAATGGGGGGCAGAGAATACGCAGTATTTT.